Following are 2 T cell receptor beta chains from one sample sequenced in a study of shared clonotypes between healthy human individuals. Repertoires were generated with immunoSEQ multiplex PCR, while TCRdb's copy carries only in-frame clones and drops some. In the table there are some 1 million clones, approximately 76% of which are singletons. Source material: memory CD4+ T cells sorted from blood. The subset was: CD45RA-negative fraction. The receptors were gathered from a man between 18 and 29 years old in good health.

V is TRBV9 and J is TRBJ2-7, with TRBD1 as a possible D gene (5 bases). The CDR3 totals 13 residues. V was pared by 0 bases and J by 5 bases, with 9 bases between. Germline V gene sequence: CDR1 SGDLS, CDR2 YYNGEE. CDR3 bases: TGTGCCAGCAGCGTAGAGGACACACACGAGCAGTACTTC. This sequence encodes CASSVEDTHEQYF.

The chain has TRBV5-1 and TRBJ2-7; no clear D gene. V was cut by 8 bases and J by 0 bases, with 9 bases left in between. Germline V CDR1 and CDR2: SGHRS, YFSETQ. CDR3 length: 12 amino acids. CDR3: CASGRSSYEQYF. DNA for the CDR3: TGCGCCAGTGGCAGGAGCTCCTACGAGCAGTACTTC.